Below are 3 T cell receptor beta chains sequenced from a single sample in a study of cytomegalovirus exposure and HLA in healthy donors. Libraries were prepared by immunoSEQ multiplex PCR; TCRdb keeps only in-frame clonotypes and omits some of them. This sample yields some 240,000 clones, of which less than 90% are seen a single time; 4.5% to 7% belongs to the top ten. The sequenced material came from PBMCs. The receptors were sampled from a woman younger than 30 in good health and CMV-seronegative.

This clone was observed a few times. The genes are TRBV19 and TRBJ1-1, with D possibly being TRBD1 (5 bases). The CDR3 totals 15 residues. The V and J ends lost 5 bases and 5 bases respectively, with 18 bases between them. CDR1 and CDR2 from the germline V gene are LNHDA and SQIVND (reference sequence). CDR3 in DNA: TGTGCCAGTAGTTTAGGACGGGGACGGGCGACTGAAGCTTTCTTT. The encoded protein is CASSLGRGRATEAFF.

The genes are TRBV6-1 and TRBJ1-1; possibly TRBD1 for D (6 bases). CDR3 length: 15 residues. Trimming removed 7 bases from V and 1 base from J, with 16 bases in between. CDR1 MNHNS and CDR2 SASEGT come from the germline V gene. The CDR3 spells CASKGNRASNTEAFF. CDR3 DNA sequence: TGTGCCAGCAAGGGTAACAGGGCTTCGAACACTGAAGCTTTCTTT.

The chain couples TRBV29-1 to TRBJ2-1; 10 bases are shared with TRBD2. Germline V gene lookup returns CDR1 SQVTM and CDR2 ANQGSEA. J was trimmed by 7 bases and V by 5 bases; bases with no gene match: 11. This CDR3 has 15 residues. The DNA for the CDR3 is TGCAGCGTTCATCGAGCGGGAGGGCCTTTGAATGAGCAGTTCTTC. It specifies CSVHRAGGPLNEQFF.